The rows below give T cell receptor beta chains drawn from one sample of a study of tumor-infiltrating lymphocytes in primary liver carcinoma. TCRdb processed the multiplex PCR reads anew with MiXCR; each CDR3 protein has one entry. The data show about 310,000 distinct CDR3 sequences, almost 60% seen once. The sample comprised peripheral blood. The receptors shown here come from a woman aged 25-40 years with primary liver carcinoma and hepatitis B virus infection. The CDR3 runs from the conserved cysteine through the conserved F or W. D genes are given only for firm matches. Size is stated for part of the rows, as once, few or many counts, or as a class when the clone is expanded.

TGTGCCAGCAGGGACCCGCGACTAGCGGCTTACAATGAGCAGTTCTTC	CASRDPRLAAYNEQFF	few	TRBJ2-1	TRBD2	TRBV7-9	16
TGTGCCAGCAGTCAAATAAAGGGCTACACCTTC	CASSQIKGYTF	many	TRBJ1-2	NA	TRBV12-3/TRBV12-4	11
TGTGCCGGCAACGGTGTTTTCGCAGATACGCAGTATTTT	CAGNGVFADTQYF	NA	TRBJ2-3	NA	TRBV12-3/TRBV12-4	13
TGTGCCAGCACCAACCGAGGGGACTATGGCTACACCTTC	CASTNRGDYGYTF	few	TRBJ1-2	NA	TRBV6-6	13
TGCAGCGTTACCGACAGGCTGGGCGAGCAGTACTTC	CSVTDRLGEQYF	many	TRBJ2-7	NA	TRBV29-1	12
TGTGCCAGCAGCCAACTCCGGGACAGGGAAAAGACCGGGGAGCTGTCTTTT	CASSQLRDREKTGELSF	NA	TRBJ2-2	TRBD1	TRBV11-2	17
TGCAGCGTTCCTAGCGGGACCTCCTACAATGAGCAGTTCTTC	CSVPSGTSYNEQFF	many	TRBJ2-1	TRBD2	TRBV29-1	14
TGCGCCAGCAGCCCTAGCGGGAGCAACAATGAGCAGTTCTTC	CASSPSGSNNEQFF	NA	TRBJ2-1	TRBD2	TRBV10-1	14
TGTGCCAGAAGAGGACCCTTTTCCTACGACCAGTACTTC	CARRGPFSYDQYF	NA	TRBJ2-7	NA	TRBV6-5	13
TGTGCCAGCAGCTTGGAACAGAAGGAGACCCAGTACTTC	CASSLEQKETQYF	NA	TRBJ2-5	NA	TRBV5-4	13
TGTGCCGGCAGCCCCCACAGGGGACTAGCGGCGGATACGCAGTATTTT	CAGSPHRGLAADTQYF	NA	TRBJ2-3	TRBD2	TRBV11-2	16
TGTGCCAGCAGACTTACTAGCGGCACTTCCGATGAGCAGTTCTTC	CASRLTSGTSDEQFF	NA	TRBJ2-1	TRBD2	TRBV12-3/TRBV12-4	15
TGTGCCAGCAGTTCATTACTGGGGGCGGAAGAGCAGTACTTC	CASSSLLGAEEQYF	NA	TRBJ2-7	NA	TRBV28	14
TGTGCCAGCACCATAGCGGGAGGCGGGGAGTTGTTTTTT	CASTIAGGGELFF	NA	TRBJ2-2	TRBD2	TRBV25-1	13
TGTGCCAGCTGCTGGACAGGGGTTGGTGAAAAACCGTTTTTT	CASCWTGVGEKPFF	NA	TRBJ1-4	TRBD1	TRBV11-2	14
TGTGCCAGCAGCTCAAGTCCCGGGACAGGTCCGGGGTGGCCCCAGCATTTT	CASSSSPGTGPGWPQHF	few	TRBJ1-5	TRBD1	TRBV7-8	17
TGTGCCAGCAGCTACACTTGGACGTTTGGAAACACCATATATTTT	CASSYTWTFGNTIYF	NA	TRBJ1-3	NA	TRBV13	15
TGTGCCAGCAGTTTAACCAGTTTCTACGAGCAGTACTTC	CASSLTSFYEQYF	NA	TRBJ2-7	NA	TRBV28	13
TGTGCCAGCAGCGGAATTGGTGGGTTTTCACAAGACAGGTACACAGATACGCAGTATTTT	CASSGIGGFSQDRYTDTQYF	NA	TRBJ2-3	NA	TRBV7-9	20
TGTGCCAGCAGCAACCTCCCGGGACAGGGGGCCACTGAAGCTTTCTTT	CASSNLPGQGATEAFF	few	TRBJ1-1	TRBD1	TRBV6-5	16
TGTGCCAGCAGTTACCTACGGACAGGGGAAACTTTCTTT	CASSYLRTGETFF	NA	TRBJ1-1	TRBD1	TRBV6-6	13
TGTGCCAGCAGTTATACTCTGGGGGACGGGAAAGAAGATACGCAGTATTTT	CASSYTLGDGKEDTQYF	many	TRBJ2-3	NA	TRBV6-2/TRBV6-3	17
TGTGCCAGCAGCTTCATGGGGACGGGACAAAACGAGCAGTACTTC	CASSFMGTGQNEQYF	NA	TRBJ2-7	NA	TRBV7-9	15